This TCR beta chain was documented in a study of control samples from healthy donors and cancer patients. V gave up 2 bases and J gave up 0 bases; unmatched junction bases: 4. The V gene's germline CDR1 is SNHLY and CDR2 FYNNEI. The CDR3 loop spans 17 amino acids. Sequenced by immunoSEQ multiplex PCR; TCRdb stores in-frame clones only, minus some. Among some 150,000 clones listed, 75% to 95% were seen once. This rearrangement joins TRBV2 to TRBJ1-6, with 7 bases identical to TRBD1. The specimen was blood. The clonotype comes from a man in his thirties or forties in good health. CDR3 in amino acids: CASSERDSSSYNSPLHF. DNA of the CDR3: TGTGCCAGCAGTGAACGGGACAGTAGCTCCTATAATTCACCCCTCCACTTT.